What follows describes a single T cell receptor (beta chain). This record belongs to a study of blood T cell repertoires in COVID-19. About the study: From the United States, Italy and Spain came samples of acute and convalescent COVID-19. T cells, B-cell-depleted T cells, or PBMCs provided the cDNA or gDNA that served as material.

The germline V gene has CDR1 SGHDT and CDR2 YYEEEE. The CDR3 runs 13 residues. The V and J ends lost 4 bases and 6 bases respectively, with 12 bases between them. As originally analysed: Reference gene primer amplification gave estimated nucleated cell counts. The method was immunoSEQ multiplex PCR; TCRdb's version includes in-frame clones alone and lacks a portion of them. V, J and clone size derive from that table, while D and trimming were established from the DNA sequence. The data hold more than 150,000 clones, with roughly 86% observed a single time. The sequencing sample was made of peripheral blood. The receptor comes from a man in his forties with active or convalescent COVID-19. The J gene is TRBJ2-3, the V gene TRBV5-6; perhaps TRBD1 as D (5 bases). CDR3 sequence (DNA): TGTGCCAGCAGCCATGACAGATCCGATACGCAGTATTTT. Protein product: CASSHDRSDTQYF.